This note documents a single TCR beta chain sequence. In the source study's methods: Reference gene primers were amplified, and this amplification served to estimate nucleated cell counts. Profiled with immunoSEQ multiplex PCR; TCRdb holds only in-frame clones, not every one. D and trimming come from the DNA, and the V and J calls and clone size come from that table. This table has a few hundred thousand clones, 87% appearing once. CDR1 and CDR2 (germline): SGHTA, FQGNSA. Between the trimmed V and J ends, which lost 2 bases and 7 bases, there was a span of 14 bases. The CDR3 loop spans 14 amino acids. The sample belongs to a study of blood T cell repertoires in COVID-19. As for the study in general: From the United States, Italy and Spain came samples of acute and convalescent COVID-19. From T cells, B-cell-depleted T cells, or PBMCs came the material, which was cDNA or gDNA.

The clonotype originates from a man younger than 35 with active or convalescent COVID-19. The chain uses TRBV7-2 and TRBJ1-2, with D possibly being TRBD1 (6 bases). Sequencing used peripheral blood. For the CDR3, the DNA is TGTGCCAGCAGCTTAAATCAGGGGATATCTGGCTACACCTTC. This encodes CASSLNQGISGYTF.